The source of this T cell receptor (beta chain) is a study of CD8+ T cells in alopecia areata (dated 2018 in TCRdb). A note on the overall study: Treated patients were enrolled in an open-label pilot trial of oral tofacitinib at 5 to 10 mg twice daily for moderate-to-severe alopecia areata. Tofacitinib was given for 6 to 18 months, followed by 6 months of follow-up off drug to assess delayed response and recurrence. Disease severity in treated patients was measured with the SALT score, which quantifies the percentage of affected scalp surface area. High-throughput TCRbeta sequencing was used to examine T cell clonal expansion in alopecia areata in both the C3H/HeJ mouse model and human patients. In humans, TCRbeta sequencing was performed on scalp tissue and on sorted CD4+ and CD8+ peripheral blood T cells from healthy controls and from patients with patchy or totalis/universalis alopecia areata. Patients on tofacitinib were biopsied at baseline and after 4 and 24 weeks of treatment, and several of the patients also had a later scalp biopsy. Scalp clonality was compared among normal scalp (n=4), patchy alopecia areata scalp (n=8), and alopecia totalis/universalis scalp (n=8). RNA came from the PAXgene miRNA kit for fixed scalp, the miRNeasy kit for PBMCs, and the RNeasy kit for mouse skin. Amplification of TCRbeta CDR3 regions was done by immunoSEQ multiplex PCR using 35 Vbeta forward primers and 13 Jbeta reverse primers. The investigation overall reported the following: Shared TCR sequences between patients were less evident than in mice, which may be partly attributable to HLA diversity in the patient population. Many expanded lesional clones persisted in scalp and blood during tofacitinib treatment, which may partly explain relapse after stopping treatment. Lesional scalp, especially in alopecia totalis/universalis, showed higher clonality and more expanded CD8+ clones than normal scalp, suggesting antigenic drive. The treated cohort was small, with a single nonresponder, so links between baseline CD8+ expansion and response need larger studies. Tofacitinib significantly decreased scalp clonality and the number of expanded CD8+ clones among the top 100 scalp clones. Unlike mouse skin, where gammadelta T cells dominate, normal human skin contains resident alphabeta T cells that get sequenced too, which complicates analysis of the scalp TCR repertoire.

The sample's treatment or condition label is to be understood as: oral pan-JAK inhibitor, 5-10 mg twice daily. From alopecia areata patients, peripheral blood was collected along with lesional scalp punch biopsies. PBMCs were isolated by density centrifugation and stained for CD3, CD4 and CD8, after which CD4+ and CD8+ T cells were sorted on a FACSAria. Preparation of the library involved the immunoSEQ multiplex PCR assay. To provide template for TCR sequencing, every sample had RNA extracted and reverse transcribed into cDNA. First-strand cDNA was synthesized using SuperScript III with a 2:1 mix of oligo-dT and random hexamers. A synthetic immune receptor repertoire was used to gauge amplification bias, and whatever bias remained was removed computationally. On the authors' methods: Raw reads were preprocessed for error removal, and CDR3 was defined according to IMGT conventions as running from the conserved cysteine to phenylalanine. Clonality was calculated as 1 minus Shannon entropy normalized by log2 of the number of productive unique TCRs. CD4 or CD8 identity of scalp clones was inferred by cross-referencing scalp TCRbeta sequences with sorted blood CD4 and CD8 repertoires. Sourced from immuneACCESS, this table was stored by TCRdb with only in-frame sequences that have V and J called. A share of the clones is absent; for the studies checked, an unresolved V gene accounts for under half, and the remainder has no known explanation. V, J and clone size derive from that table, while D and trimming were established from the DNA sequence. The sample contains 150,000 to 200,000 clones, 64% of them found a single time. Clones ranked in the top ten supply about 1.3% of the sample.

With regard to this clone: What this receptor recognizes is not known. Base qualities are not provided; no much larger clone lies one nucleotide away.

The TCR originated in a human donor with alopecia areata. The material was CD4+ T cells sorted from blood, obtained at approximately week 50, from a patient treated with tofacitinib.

CDR3 sequence: CATSSSGGYTF. The nucleotide sequence reads TGTGCCACGAGCTCGAGTGGTGGCTACACCTTC. The V and J segments used are TRBV19 and TRBJ1-2, with the D gene call left open. Its CDR3 holds 11 amino acids, cysteine through phenylalanine. CDR3 DNA is the only sequence kept; it has 33 bases, read in frame from the first base. The germline V gene (reference sequence) sets CDR1 to LNHDA and CDR2 to SQIVND. The V end loses 10 bases and the J end loses 7 bases, and a stretch of 13 bases separates them. Reference TRBV19 and TRBJ1-2 proteins supply the regions before and after the CDR3; the full variable domain is: DGGITQSPKYLFRKEGQNVTLSCEQNLNHDAMYWYRQDPGQGLRLIYYSQIVNDFQKGDIAEGYSVSREKKESFPLTVTSAQKNPTAFYLCATSSSGGYTFGSGTRLTVV.